This is a list of T cell receptor beta chains from one sample in a study of shared clonotypes between healthy human individuals. The assay was immunoSEQ multiplex PCR, and TCRdb's table has in-frame clones only and misses some. The table includes around 2.5 million clones, 93% detected once. The sequenced material came from naive CD4+ T cells from PBMCs. The source of these receptors is a man aged 18 to 29 in good health. Some clones in this sample may be carry-over from other donors' samples. Each CDR3 is given without its conserved first and last residue. Expanded clones are given a class, and other clones once, few, many or no size at all.

j_call | v_call | clone_size | cdr3_aa
TRBJ2-3 | TRBV4-2 | - | ASSQQGSDTQY
TRBJ2-1 | TRBV28 | - | ASLTPGYYEQF
TRBJ1-5 | TRBV6-1 | - | ASVRTALGQPQH
TRBJ1-1 | TRBV29-1 | once | SVGRAGGTEAF
TRBJ1-5 | TRBV4-1 | few | ASSRTLMDSNQPQH
TRBJ2-2 | TRBV28 | - | ASSLLQGSGELF
TRBJ1-5 | TRBV28 | - | ASSPRTFESWQPQH
TRBJ2-1 | TRBV7-2 | few | ASSLPQQDEQF
TRBJ2-7 | TRBV19 | - | ASTGGGRYEQY
TRBJ2-7 | TRBV4-3 | - | ASSQEWGQASYEQY
TRBJ2-3 | TRBV28 | - | ASAATRADTQY
TRBJ2-5 | TRBV5-1 | - | ASSAGFRETQY
TRBJ2-1 | TRBV9 | - | ASRYLAGNEQF
TRBJ2-2 | TRBV4-2 | - | ASSQDPSGRGSGELF
TRBJ2-3 | TRBV5-5 | - | ASSLELAGEGTDTQY